The rows below give T cell receptor beta chains drawn from one sample of a study of metastatic and nonmetastatic thyroid tumors. TCRdb reprocessed the PCR reads via MiXCR. This sample has 15,000 to 20,000 clones; around 23% occur once, and the top ten carry 7.5%. Sample: adjacent normal tissue. The receptors originated from a female donor with papillary thyroid cancer or a benign thyroid nodule (not recorded which). Some clones in this sample may be carry-over from other donors' samples. Both conserved end residues are part of each CDR3. Each record gives: J gene, clone size, D gene, V gene, CDR3 DNA, CDR3 protein. D genes are given only for firm matches. The size field is filled for only some rows; it gives once, few, many or a size class.

>TRBJ1-2|.|TRBD1|TRBV30
TGTGCCTGGAGTGCCCACAGGGGTATCTATGGCTACACCTTC
CAWSAHRGIYGYTF
>TRBJ1-5|many|.|TRBV2
TGTGCCAGCAGTGTGGAGAATAGCAATCAGCCCCAGCATTTT
CASSVENSNQPQHF
>TRBJ2-3|few|.|TRBV2
TGTGCCAGCAGTGAACTAGAGGGGGTCACAGATACGCAGTATTTT
CASSELEGVTDTQYF
>TRBJ2-3|.|.|TRBV6-2/TRBV6-3
TGTGCCAGCACCTCCACAGGGCTTGATACGCAGGAATTT
CASTSTGLDTQEF
>TRBJ2-5|.|.|TRBV12-5
TGTGCTAGTGTTGGGACTTTCCAAGATACCCAGTACTTC
CASVGTFQDTQYF
>TRBJ2-3|.|.|TRBV24-1
TGTGCCCCGGACGGGGGTTTGCTTTCAGATACGCAGTATTTT
CAPDGGLLSDTQYF
>TRBJ1-1|few|.|TRBV12-3/TRBV12-4
TGTGCCAGTAGTCGATACACAGACACTGAAGCTTTCTTT
CASSRYTDTEAFF
>TRBJ2-3|medium-sized|.|TRBV6-1
TGTGCCAGCAGTCCAGGGCTAGTGACAGATACGCAGTATTTT
CASSPGLVTDTQYF
>TRBJ2-7|.|TRBD2|TRBV9
TGTGCCAGCAGCAATCGGACTAGCGTAGCCTACGAGCAGTACTTC
CASSNRTSVAYEQYF
>TRBJ2-5|medium-sized|.|TRBV24-1
TGTGCCACCTGTAAACAGGGTGTTTCCCAAGAGACCCAGTACTTC
CATCKQGVSQETQYF
>TRBJ1-4|few|TRBD1|TRBV28
TGTGCCAGCAGTTTTCCCCATTTACAGGGGGCTTGGGAAAAACTGTTTTTT
CASSFPHLQGAWEKLFF
>TRBJ2-7|few|.|TRBV27
TGTGCCAGCAGTGAGTACGAGCAGTACTTC
CASSEYEQYF
>TRBJ2-7|medium-sized|.|TRBV24-1
TGTGCCACCAGTGATCCCGGGGGATACGAGCAGTACTTC
CATSDPGGYEQYF
>TRBJ2-7|many|TRBD2|TRBV7-9
TGTGCCAGCAGTCGTAGCGGGGGGACCACCTACGAGCAGTACTTC
CASSRSGGTTYEQYF
>TRBJ1-5|many|.|TRBV19
TGTGCCAGAATTGCAGGGGGCAATCAGCCCCAGCATTTT
CARIAGGNQPQHF
>TRBJ1-1|few|TRBD1|TRBV19
TGTGCCAGTAGTATATCTGACAGGGTGAACACTGAAGCTTTCTTT
CASSISDRVNTEAFF
>TRBJ2-2|.|TRBD2|TRBV12-3/TRBV12-4
TGTGCCATCAGGCTTAGCGGGAGGGGCGGGGAGCAGTTTTTT
CAIRLSGRGGEQFF
>TRBJ1-6|.|.|TRBV11-2
TGTGCCAGCAGCTTGGGGGCCGGGGCAGGGAACTCACCCCTCCACTTT
CASSLGAGAGNSPLHF
>TRBJ2-3|once|TRBD2|TRBV20-1
TGCAGTATTGGGCGGCTAGCGGGAGTAGCGTCAGATACGCAGTATTTT
CSIGRLAGVASDTQYF
>TRBJ2-2|many|TRBD1|TRBV6-6
TGTGCCAGCAGTTACGGGATCCGGGACAGGGGGCCATATTATACGAACACCGGGGAGCTGTTTTTT
CASSYGIRDRGPYYTNTGELFF
>TRBJ1-6|.|.|TRBV20-1
TGCAGTGCCGCGTCCTCCGGGACCCAAAATTCACCCCTCCACTTT
CSAASSGTQNSPLHF
>TRBJ2-7|many|TRBD1|TRBV19
TGTGCCAGTAGTATGGTGGGTAAAGGGACAGGTTCTTACGAGCAGTACTTC
CASSMVGKGTGSYEQYF
>TRBJ1-3|many|.|TRBV20-1
TGCAGTGCTAGAAGGGAGTCTGGAAACACCATATATTTT
CSARRESGNTIYF
>TRBJ2-1|many|.|TRBV5-1
TGCGCCAGCAGCTTGGGACTAGGCAATGAGCAGTTCTTC
CASSLGLGNEQFF
>TRBJ2-7|many|TRBD2|TRBV7-2
TGTGCCAGCAGCCCGCAACTAGCGGCATCCTACGAGCAGTACTTC
CASSPQLAASYEQYF
>TRBJ2-7|many|TRBD2|TRBV7-8
TGTGCCAGCAGCACCGGGACTAGCGGGAGGGAAGGGGCATACGAGCAGTACTTC
CASSTGTSGREGAYEQYF
>TRBJ2-7|medium-sized|.|TRBV6-1
TGTGCCAGCAGTCGCCCCGGGACCAGTTCTAGCGAGCAGTACTTC
CASSRPGTSSSEQYF
>TRBJ2-7|.|.|TRBV3-1
TGTGCCAGCAGCCAGACTAGGGACTACGAGCAGTACTTC
CASSQTRDYEQYF
>TRBJ1-4|few|TRBD1|TRBV6-1
TGTGCCAGCATGCCCCAGGGGGCAGCTAATGAAGAACTGTTTTTT
CASMPQGAANEELFF